The 4 T cell receptor beta chains reported below all come from one sample, sequenced in a study of blood T cells in healthy people across ages. A second PCR of 7 to 11 cycles used a sample-barcoded 5' primer and a J-beta primer mix. TCRdb re-called the 5' RACE reads through MiXCR, storing one row per CDR3 protein. The sample consists of about 1,600,000 distinct CDR3 sequences, roughly 40% of them appearing once. Sequences were obtained from blood. These receptors were obtained from a young woman in good health.

This clonotype was counted only a few times. The chain recombines TRBV11-3 with TRBJ2-1; weak D call: TRBD1 (6 bases). The CDR3 sequence is 14 residues long. Germline-derived CDR1 and CDR2 are SGHNT and YENEEA. Trimming stripped 2 bases from V and 6 bases from J, with 11 bases between. The CDR3 sequence is CASSLRGGTNEQFF. CDR3 coding DNA: TGTGCCAGCAGCTTACGAGGGGGAACCAATGAGCAGTTCTTC.

In this sample, this clonotype turned up a few times. J is TRBJ2-5 and V is TRBV20-1; D not resolved. Trimming left V 6 bases short and J 5 bases short, with 22 bases between. The V gene's germline CDR1 is DFQATT and CDR2 SNEGSKA (reference sequence). The CDR3 spans 15 residues. The DNA for the CDR3 is TGCAGTGCGGTCCGCTGGGCGCCGCCCATGGAGACCCAGTACTTC. It codes for CSAVRWAPPMETQYF.

CDR3 protein: CASSSGQGVRTEAFF. The CDR3 nucleotides are TGTGCCAGCAGTTCCGGACAGGGGGTGCGCACTGAAGCTTTCTTT. The V and J genes are TRBV6-1 and TRBJ1-1; 10 nucleotides match TRBD1. Germline assignment: CDR1 MNHNS and CDR2 SASEGT. The CDR3 runs to 15 residues. V was clipped by 5 bases and J by 4 bases; unmatched bases: 7.

The chain has TRBV29-1 and TRBJ2-1; D is perhaps TRBD2 (6 bases). V was shortened by 3 bases and J by 13 bases, with 22 bases between the two germline ends. This CDR3 has 14 residues. Germline V gene data show CDR1 as SQVTM and CDR2 as ANQGSEA. This CDR3 reads CSVDLAGKQETQFF. In DNA, the CDR3 is TGCAGCGTTGATCTCGCGGGAAAACAAGAGACCCAGTTCTTC.